This record concerns one TCR beta chain sequence. The data were taken from a study of Graves' ophthalmopathy and Graves' hyperthyroidism. For repertoire sequencing, the TCR beta CDR3 regions were amplified from RNA transcripts. Investigators did first-round RT-PCR with HTBI primers, then second-round multiplex PCR. MiXCR, run by TCRdb on the multiplex PCR reads, gives a single entry per CDR3 protein. The repertoire holds more than 550,000 distinct CDR3 sequences, over 40% seen once, with over 2.5% in the top ten. This CDR3 has 13 residues. CDR1 and CDR2 (germline): SQVTM, ANQGSEA. J gave up 5 bases and V 5 bases, and 8 bases lay outside the gene matches.

The sample was peripheral blood. This rearrangement joins TRBV29-1 to TRBJ2-5; 7 nucleotides line up with TRBD1. This TCR derives from an adult man with Graves' ophthalmopathy. In DNA form, the CDR3 reads TGCAGCGTTTGGGCAGGGGGTGGTGAGACCCAGTACTTC. It is translated as CSVWAGGGETQYF.